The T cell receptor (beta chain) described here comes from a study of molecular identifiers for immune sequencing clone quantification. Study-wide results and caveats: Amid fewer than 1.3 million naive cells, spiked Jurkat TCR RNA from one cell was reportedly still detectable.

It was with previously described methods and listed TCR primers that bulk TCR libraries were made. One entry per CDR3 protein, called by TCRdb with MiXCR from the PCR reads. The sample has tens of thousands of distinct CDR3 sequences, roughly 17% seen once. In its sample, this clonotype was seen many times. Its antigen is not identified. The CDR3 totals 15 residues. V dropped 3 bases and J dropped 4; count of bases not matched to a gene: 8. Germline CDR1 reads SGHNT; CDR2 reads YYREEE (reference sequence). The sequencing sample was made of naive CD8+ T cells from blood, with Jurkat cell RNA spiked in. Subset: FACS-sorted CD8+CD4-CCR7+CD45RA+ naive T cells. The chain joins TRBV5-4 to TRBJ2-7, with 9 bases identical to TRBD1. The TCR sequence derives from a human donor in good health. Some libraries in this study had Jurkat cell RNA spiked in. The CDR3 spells CASSSPGQGQYEQYF. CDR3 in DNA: TGTGCCAGCAGCTCGCCGGGACAGGGACAGTACGAGCAGTACTTC.